The subject of this entry is one T cell receptor (beta chain). What it recognizes is unknown. The data originate from a study of neoadjuvant nivolumab and ipilimumab in lung cancer. Study conclusions and caveats: Only two of four nivolumab-treated tumors gained richness and clonality by surgery. Higher pretherapy blood TCR richness went with higher resected-tumor richness. Compared with tumor-adjacent uninvolved lung, resected tumors showed greater richness and clonality.

Assay used: immunoSEQ multiplex PCR; TCRdb lists only in-frame clones, some missing. The repertoire includes about 30,000 clones, 76% of them detected once, and 15% to 20% sits in the top ten. From germline, CDR1 is SGHNT and CDR2 YYREEE (reference sequence). The CDR3 spans 13 residues. V lost 4 bases and J lost 4, with 11 bases in between. The sample in question was tumor tissue, obtained after neoadjuvant nivolumab, alone or with ipilimumab, at or shortly before surgery. V usage is TRBV5-4 and J usage is TRBJ1-2; weak D call: TRBD1 (6 bases). The TCR sequence derives from an adult with non-small cell lung cancer. CDR3: CASSRGQVYGYTF. The CDR3 coding sequence is TGTGCCAGCAGCCGGGGACAAGTCTATGGCTACACCTTC. The variable domain in full, with the rest retrieved from reference TRBV5-4 and TRBJ1-2, is ETGVTQSPTHLIKTRGQQVTLRCSSQSGHNTVSWYQQALGQGPQFIFQYYREEENGRGNFPPRFSGLQFPNYSSELNVNALELDDSALYLCASSRGQVYGYTFGSGTRLTVV.